The T cell receptor beta chain under discussion was sequenced for a study of T cell repertoires in cytomegalovirus infection. Study-level background: Based on public TCR beta signatures, there were indications of CMV infection and of a matching HLA type.

The junction had 6 bases not matched to a gene; V was cut back by 5 bases and J by 3 bases. This CDR3 comprises 16 residues. The germline gives CDR1 SGHTA, CDR2 FQGNSA. TCRdb re-called the reads through MiXCR, storing one row per CDR3 protein. The sample lists fewer than 300,000 distinct CDR3 sequences; about 25% were seen once. This clonotype was recorded many times. This clonotype was sampled from a human donor in good health (CMV status not recorded). Some clones in this sample may be carry-over from other donors' samples. Specimen: PBMCs. J is TRBJ2-2 and V is TRBV7-2; the match to TRBD2 covers 10 bases. The DNA for the CDR3 is TGTGCCAGCAGCGCCGGGACTAGCGTTTACACCGGGGAGCTGTTTTTT. It yields the protein CASSAGTSVYTGELFF. Together with reference TRBV7-2 and TRBJ2-2, the CDR3 gives the full variable domain: GAGVSQSPSNKVTEKGKDVELRCDPISGHTALYWYRQSLGQGLEFLIYFQGNSAPDKSGLPSDRFSAERTGGSVSTLTIQRTQQEDSAVYLCASSAGTSVYTGELFFGEGSRLTVL.